Listed below are T cell receptor beta chains from one sample, sequenced in a study of CD8 T cells in Susac syndrome. One entry per CDR3 protein, called by TCRdb with MiXCR from the immunoSEQ multiplex PCR reads. The profile covers some 180,000 distinct CDR3 sequences, with around nine tenths appearing a single time and 0.085% to 0.09% taken by the ten largest. Sequencing input: CD4+ T cells from PBMCs. The receptors were sampled from a human donor with Susac syndrome. Each CDR3 is given with its conserved first and last residue. A D gene is named only where the DNA matches it firmly.

TRBV3-1	TRBJ1-6	-	CASSQGRVNSPLHF	TGTGCCAGCAGCCAAGGCCGGGTTAATTCACCCCTCCACTTT
TRBV7-9	TRBJ1-1	-	CASKAGDTEAFF	TGTGCCAGCAAGGCAGGAGACACTGAAGCTTTCTTT
TRBV20-1	TRBJ1-5	-	CSARQLNQPQHF	TGCAGTGCTAGACAACTTAATCAGCCCCAGCATTTT
TRBV3-1	TRBJ1-5	TRBD1	CASSQSGGGQPQHF	TGTGCCAGCAGCCAATCAGGGGGCGGTCAGCCCCAGCATTTT
TRBV10-2	TRBJ2-1	-	CASSRTKYNEQFF	TGCGCCAGCAGCCGGACTAAATACAATGAGCAGTTCTTC
TRBV28	TRBJ2-7	TRBD1	CASSSGQSTHEQYF	TGTGCCAGCAGTTCGGGACAGTCAACCCACGAGCAGTACTTC
TRBV7-3	TRBJ2-1	TRBD1	CASSSGTDLNEQFF	TGTGCCAGCAGCTCCGGGACAGACCTTAATGAGCAGTTCTTC
TRBV19	TRBJ1-1	-	CASSSRPGGTEAFF	TGTGCCAGTAGTTCGCGACCGGGGGGGACTGAAGCTTTCTTT
TRBV6-1	TRBJ2-5	TRBD2	CASQIAGGYQETQYF	TGTGCCAGCCAGATAGCGGGGGGGTACCAAGAGACCCAGTACTTC
TRBV29-1	TRBJ2-3	-	CSVSKWEASTDTQYF	TGCAGCGTTTCGAAGTGGGAAGCAAGCACAGATACGCAGTATTTT
TRBV14	TRBJ1-2	-	CASSQDFTAIYGYTF	TGTGCCAGCAGCCAAGATTTTACAGCGATCTATGGCTACACCTTC
TRBV6-1	TRBJ2-7	-	CASSEMPAFYEQYF	TGTGCCAGCAGTGAAATGCCGGCTTTCTACGAGCAGTACTTC
TRBV5-1	TRBJ2-1	TRBD2	CASSLAQMTSGGAEFF	TGCGCCAGCAGCTTGGCGCAAATGACTAGCGGGGGGGCCGAGTTCTTC